This T cell receptor beta chain was recovered during a study of T cell responses to AZD1222 COVID-19 vaccine. Overall study findings and caveats: There were mostly white British donors and more females than males, and clonal diversity was possibly underestimated.

The protocol was immunoSEQ multiplex PCR, while the TCRdb copy is restricted to in-frame clones and leaves out a portion. This table has tens of thousands of clones, about 90% appearing once. As to this clone: Its antigen is not identified.

The length of the CDR3 is 13 residues. Germline CDR1 KGHSH, CDR2 LQKENI. V lost 5 bases and J 1 base, leaving 8 bases between the germline ends. The receptor was derived from an adult in good health. The sequencing here drew on peripheral blood, taken on day 0 of MenACWY control vaccination. This rearrangement joins TRBV18 to TRBJ2-5; the D gene could be TRBD1 or TRBD2 (5 bases each). CDR3 sequence: CASSSGTQETQYF. The CDR3 coding sequence is TGTGCCAGCTCATCCGGGACCCAAGAGACCCAGTACTTC.